This TCR beta chain was recovered during a study of OX40 agonist ivuxolimab in advanced cancers. About the study as a whole: Ivuxolimab was a fully human IgG2 agonistic monoclonal antibody targeting the costimulatory receptor OX40 (CD134). Of the roughly 50 dose-escalation patients, hepatocellular carcinoma was present in 19, melanoma in approximately 15, renal cell carcinoma in 9 and head and neck cancer in 9. Partial responses occurred in three dose-escalation patients, of whom one had hepatocellular carcinoma and two had cutaneous melanoma. Patients were allowed to have had prior anti-PD-1, anti-PD-L1 or anti-CTLA-4 therapy, and roughly two fifths of the dose-escalation patients had been treated with checkpoint inhibitors. Intravenous ivuxolimab was administered to patients every 2 weeks at six dose levels: 0.01, 0.1, 0.3, 1.5, 3 and 10 mg/kg. In the dose-escalation cohort, over 65% of patients were male, and the mean age was approximately 60 years, with a range of roughly 20 to 85. The paper describes the monotherapy dose-escalation part (N = 52 patients) of the phase I trial of ivuxolimab. The purpose of peripheral TCRbeta sequencing was to test whether ivuxolimab changed TCR sequence diversity and led to clonal T-cell expansion. The full study reports these points: The antigen specificity of the peripheral T cells that underwent clonal expansion was not determined. Low levels of normalized T-cell clonal expansion were also seen in some patients who did not respond. Clonal expansion of both CD4+ and CD8+ blood T cells was observed from baseline to week 6 at doses 0.1 to 3.0 mg/kg. In partial responders in the 0.1-3.0 mg/kg groups, normalized peripheral clonal expansion was found to be among the lowest, especially among CD8+ T cells. After ivuxolimab, expanded clones were on average more numerous among CD8+ T cells than among CD4+ T cells.

For sequencing of the TCRbeta CDR3 region, genomic DNA was extracted from the sorted cells. The immunoSEQ Assay was used to sequence the TCRbeta CDR3 regions. What TCRdb holds here is the immuneACCESS table cut down to in-frame rearrangements. Part of the clones is not present; checked against another copy, under half of the missing clones reflect an unresolved V gene, and the others are unexplained. The sample table holds roughly 34,000 clones, of which roughly 80% were seen once. About 10% of the sample goes to the ten largest clones. A note on this clone: Its specific antigen is unknown. Per-nucleotide qualities are absent, and no much larger clonotype sits a single base away.

Patients with autoimmune disease history or receiving systemic immunosuppression were excluded from the trial. Peripheral blood for TCR sequencing was drawn from every dose cohort at baseline, at cycle 4 day 1 and at cycle 7 day 1. The samples were taken from a phase I, first-in-human, multicenter, open-label dose-escalation trial of ivuxolimab. Adults with locally advanced or metastatic head and neck squamous cell, hepatocellular, melanoma or renal cell carcinoma were enrolled in the trial. Before TCR sequencing, CD4+ and CD8+ T cells were separately sorted from peripheral blood. Trimming costs V 8 bases and J 5 bases, and their ends lie 13 bases apart. Reading from cysteine to phenylalanine, the CDR3 counts 12 amino acids. Only CDR3 DNA remains: 36 bases, in frame from the first base. Sequences MDHEN (CDR1) and SYDVKM (CDR2) are obtained from the germline V gene.

The receptor chain draws on TRBV28 and TRBJ2-7, with TRBD2 tentatively as D gene (5 bases match). Material: CD4+ or CD8+ T cells sorted from blood, obtained in a trial of the OX40 agonist ivuxolimab. The receptor was derived from an adult with an advanced solid tumor such as melanoma, head and neck, liver or kidney cancer. In nucleotide form, the sequence is TGTGCCAGCCGAGGACCGAGGGACGAGCAGTACTTC. Translated, this gives CASRGPRDEQYF.